This T cell receptor beta chain emerged from a study of T cell repertoires in cytomegalovirus infection (dated by TCRdb to between 2018 and 2020). Describing the broader study: Donor HLA type was relevant to the analysis, as public TCR beta signatures indicated carriage of CMV infection together with the matching HLA type. General findings and caveats noted by the study authors: Carriers of CMV infection plus the relevant HLA type were discriminated by the cumulative frequency of public TCR beta family members in the study cohort and in an independent 352-donor cohort. In the ex vivo response, HLA-C-restricted CMV-specific TCR beta clonotypes were dominant, and in two of eight donors the single most frequent clonotype came from this HLA-C-restricted group.

The germline V gene gives CDR1 as MNHEY and CDR2 as SVGEGT. Its CDR3 holds 18 amino acids, cysteine through phenylalanine. Solely the CDR3 DNA is kept, with 54 bases framed from the first base. Deletion took 6 bases off V and 0 bases off J, with a span of 23 bases between the germline ends. The reads were generated on an Illumina HiSeq 1500. TCRdb handled the public reads itself, with Q25 trimming in fastp and clone calling in MiXCR, and kept productive beta chains. Every distinct CDR3 protein forms one entry, paired with its most common genes and DNA. The sample table contains a few hundred thousand distinct CDR3 sequences; only one count was recorded for about 25% of them. The ten largest make up about 13% of the sample. As to this clonotype: Its antigen is not yet known. The input lacks base qualities; no much larger clone sits a single base away.

This sequence originates from a human donor in good health (CMV status not recorded). Some clones in this sample may be carry-over from other donors' samples. The chain uses TRBV6-2 or TRBV6-3 and TRBJ1-2; TRBD1 is a possible D gene, resting on 6 matching bases. The sample was PBMCs. The CDR3 sequence is CASSQDRNRRDSNYGYTF. In nucleotide form, the sequence is TGTGCCAGCAGCCAGGACAGAAACAGACGTGATTCTAACTATGGCTACACCTTC.